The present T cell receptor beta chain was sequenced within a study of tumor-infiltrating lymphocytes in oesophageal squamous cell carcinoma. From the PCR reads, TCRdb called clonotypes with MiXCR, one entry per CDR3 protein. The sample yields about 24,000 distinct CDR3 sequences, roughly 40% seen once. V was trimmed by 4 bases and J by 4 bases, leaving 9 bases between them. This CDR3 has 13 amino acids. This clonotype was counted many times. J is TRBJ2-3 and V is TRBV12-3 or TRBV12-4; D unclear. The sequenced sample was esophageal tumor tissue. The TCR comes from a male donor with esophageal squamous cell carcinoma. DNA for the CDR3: TGTGCCAGCAGTTACCCTCCTCCAGATACGCAGTATTTT. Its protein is CASSYPPPDTQYF.